This TCR beta chain was profiled in a study of radiation and T cells in renal cell carcinoma. Study at large: Nephrectomy followed 15 Gy stereotactic body radiation by 4 weeks.

Notes on the study in general: Top tumor clonotypes rose in blood 2 weeks post-radiation, then contracted.

The CDR3 is 13 amino acids. Germline V gene sequence: CDR1 SGHTA, CDR2 FQGNSA. V lost 7 bases and J lost 1, with 11 bases in between. The time point: blood 2 weeks post-SBRT. Described treatment: 15 Gy SBRT to primary tumor, nephrectomy 4 weeks later. Serial blood draws occurred at baseline and 2 and 4 weeks post-SBRT. The tumor was a clear cell renal cell carcinoma. Some clones are missing from TCRdb's copy, which holds only in-frame ones; the method was immunoSEQ multiplex PCR. The sample contains 160,000 or so clones, 87% of which appear only once. This clone showed up just once. The antigen is unknown.

The receptor was derived from a woman aged 45-65 years with renal cell carcinoma. V gene TRBV7-2 combines with J gene TRBJ2-7; D could derive from TRBD1 or TRBD2 (5 bases each). Here the sequenced sample was blood, taken from a patient whose treatment included radiotherapy and nephrectomy. Here the CDR3 reads CASTGTDSYEQYF. The CDR3 DNA follows: TGTGCCAGCACGGGGACGGATTCCTACGAGCAGTACTTC.